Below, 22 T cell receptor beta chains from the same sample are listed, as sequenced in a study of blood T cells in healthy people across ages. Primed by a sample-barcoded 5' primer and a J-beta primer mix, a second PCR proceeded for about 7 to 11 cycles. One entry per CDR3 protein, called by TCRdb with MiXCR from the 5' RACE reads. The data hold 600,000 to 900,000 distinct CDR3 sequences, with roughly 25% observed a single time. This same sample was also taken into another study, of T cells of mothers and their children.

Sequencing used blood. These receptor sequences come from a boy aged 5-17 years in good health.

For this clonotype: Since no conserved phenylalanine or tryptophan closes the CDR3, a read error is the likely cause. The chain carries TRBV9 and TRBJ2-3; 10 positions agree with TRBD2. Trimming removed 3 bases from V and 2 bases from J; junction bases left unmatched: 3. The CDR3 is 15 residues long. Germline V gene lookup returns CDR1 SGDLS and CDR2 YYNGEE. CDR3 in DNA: TGTGCCAGCAGCGCTAGCGGGGGATCCACAGATACGCAGTATTTG. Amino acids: CASSASGGSTDTQYL.

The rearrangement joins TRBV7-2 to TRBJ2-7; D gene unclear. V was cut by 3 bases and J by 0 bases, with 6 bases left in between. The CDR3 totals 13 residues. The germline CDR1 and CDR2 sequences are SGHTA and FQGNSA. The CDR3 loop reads CASSFGLSYEQYV. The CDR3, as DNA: TGTGCCAGCAGCTTTGGCCTCTCCTACGAGCAGTACGTC.

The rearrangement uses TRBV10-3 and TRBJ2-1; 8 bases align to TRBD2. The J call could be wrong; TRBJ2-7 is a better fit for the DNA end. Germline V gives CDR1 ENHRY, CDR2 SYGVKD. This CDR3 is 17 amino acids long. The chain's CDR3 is CAISESIGGGLVREQYF. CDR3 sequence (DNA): TGTGCCATCAGTGAGTCGATTGGCGGGGGGCTTGTGCGGGAGCAGTACTTC.

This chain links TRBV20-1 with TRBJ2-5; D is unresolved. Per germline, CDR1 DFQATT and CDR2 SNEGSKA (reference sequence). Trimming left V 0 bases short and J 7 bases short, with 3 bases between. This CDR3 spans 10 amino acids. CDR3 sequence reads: CSAREGTQYF. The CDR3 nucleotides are TGCAGTGCTAGAGAGGGGACCCAGTACTTC.

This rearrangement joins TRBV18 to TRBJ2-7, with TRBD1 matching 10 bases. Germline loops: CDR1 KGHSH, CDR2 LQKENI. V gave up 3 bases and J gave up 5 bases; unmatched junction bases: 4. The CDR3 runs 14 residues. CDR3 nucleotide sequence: TGTGCCAGCTCACCCCAGACAGGGGGCGACGAGCAGTACTTC. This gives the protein CASSPQTGGDEQYF.

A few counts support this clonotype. CDR3 loop: CASSSPDRRSGYTF. Written as DNA, the CDR3 is TGTGCCAGCAGTAGCCCGGACAGGAGGAGCGGCTACACCTTC. V gene TRBV28 combines with J gene TRBJ1-2; 7 bases fit TRBD1. The germline V gene has CDR1 MDHEN and CDR2 SYDVKM. This CDR3 region has 14 residues. The J segment lost 8 bases and the V segment lost 5 bases, leaving 11 bases of the junction unmatched.

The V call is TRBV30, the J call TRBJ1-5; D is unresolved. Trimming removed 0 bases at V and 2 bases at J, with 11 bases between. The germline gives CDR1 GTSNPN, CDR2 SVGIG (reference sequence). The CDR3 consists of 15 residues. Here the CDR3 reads CAWSVGLRGNQPQHF. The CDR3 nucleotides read TGTGCCTGGAGTGTTGGGCTTAGGGGCAATCAGCCCCAGCATTTT. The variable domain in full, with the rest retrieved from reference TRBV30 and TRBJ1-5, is SQTIHQWPATLVQPVGSPLSLECTVEGTSNPNLYWYRQAAGRGLQLLFYSVGIGQISSEVPQNLSASRPQDRQFILSSKKLLLSDSGFYLCAWSVGLRGNQPQHFGDGTRLSIL.

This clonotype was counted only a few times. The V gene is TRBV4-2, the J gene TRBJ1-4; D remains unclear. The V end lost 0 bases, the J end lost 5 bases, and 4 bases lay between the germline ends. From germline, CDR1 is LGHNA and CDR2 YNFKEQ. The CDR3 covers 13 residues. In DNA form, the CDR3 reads TGTGCCAGCAGCCAAGATTCGAATGAAAAACTGTTTTTT. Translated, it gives CASSQDSNEKLFF.

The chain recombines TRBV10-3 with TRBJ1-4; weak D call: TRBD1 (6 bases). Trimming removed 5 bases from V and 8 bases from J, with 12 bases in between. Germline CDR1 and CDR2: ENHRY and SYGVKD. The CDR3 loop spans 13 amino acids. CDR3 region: CAISRGENEKLFF. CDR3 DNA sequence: TGTGCCATCAGTAGGGGGGAGAACGAAAAACTGTTTTTT.

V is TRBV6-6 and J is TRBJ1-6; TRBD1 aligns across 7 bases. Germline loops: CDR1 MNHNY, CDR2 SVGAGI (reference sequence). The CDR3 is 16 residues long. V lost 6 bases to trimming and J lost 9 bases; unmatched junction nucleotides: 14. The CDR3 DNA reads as TGTGCCAGCAGCTTAACTCCGGGACAGCTCTCTTCACCCCTCCACTTT. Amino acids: CASSLTPGQLSSPLHF.

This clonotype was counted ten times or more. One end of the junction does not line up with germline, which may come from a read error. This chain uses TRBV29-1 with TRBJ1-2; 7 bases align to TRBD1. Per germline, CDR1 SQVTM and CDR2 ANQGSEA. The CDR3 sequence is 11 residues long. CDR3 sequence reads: CSVDADRTTYF. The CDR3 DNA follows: TGCAGCGTTGATGCGGACAGGACGACTTACTTC.

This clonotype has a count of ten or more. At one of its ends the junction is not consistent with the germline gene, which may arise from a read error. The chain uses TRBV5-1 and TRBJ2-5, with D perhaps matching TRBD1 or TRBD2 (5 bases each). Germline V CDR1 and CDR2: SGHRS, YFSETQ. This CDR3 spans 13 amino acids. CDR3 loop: CASSTGQQETQYF. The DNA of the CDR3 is TGTGCCAGCTCGACGGGGCAGCAAGAGACCCAGTACTTC.

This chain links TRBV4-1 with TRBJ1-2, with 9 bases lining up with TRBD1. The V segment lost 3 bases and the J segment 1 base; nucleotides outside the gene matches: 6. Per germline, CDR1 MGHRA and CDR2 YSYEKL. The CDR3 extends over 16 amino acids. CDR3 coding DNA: TGCGCCAGCAGCCAGTTGGGACAGGGCGTTAACTATGGCTACACCTTC. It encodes CASSQLGQGVNYGYTF.

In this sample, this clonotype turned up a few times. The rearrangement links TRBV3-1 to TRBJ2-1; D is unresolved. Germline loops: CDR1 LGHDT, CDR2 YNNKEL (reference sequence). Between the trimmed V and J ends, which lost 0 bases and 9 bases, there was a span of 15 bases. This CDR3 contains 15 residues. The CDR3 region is CASSQDIHRQGEQFF. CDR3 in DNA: TGTGCCAGCAGCCAAGATATTCACCGACAAGGTGAGCAGTTCTTC.

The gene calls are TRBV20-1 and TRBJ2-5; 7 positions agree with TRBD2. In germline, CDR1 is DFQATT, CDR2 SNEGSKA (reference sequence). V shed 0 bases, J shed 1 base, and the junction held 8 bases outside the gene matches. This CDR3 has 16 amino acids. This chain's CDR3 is CSARDTTSLSQETQYF. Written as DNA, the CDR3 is TGCAGTGCTAGAGATACGACTAGCCTGAGCCAAGAGACCCAGTACTTC.

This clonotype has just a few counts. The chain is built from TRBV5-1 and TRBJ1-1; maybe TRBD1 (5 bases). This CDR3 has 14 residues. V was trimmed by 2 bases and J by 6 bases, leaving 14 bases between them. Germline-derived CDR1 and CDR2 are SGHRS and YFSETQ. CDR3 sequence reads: CASSLRDDGAEAFF. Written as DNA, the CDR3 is TGCGCCAGCAGCTTACGGGACGACGGAGCTGAAGCTTTCTTT.

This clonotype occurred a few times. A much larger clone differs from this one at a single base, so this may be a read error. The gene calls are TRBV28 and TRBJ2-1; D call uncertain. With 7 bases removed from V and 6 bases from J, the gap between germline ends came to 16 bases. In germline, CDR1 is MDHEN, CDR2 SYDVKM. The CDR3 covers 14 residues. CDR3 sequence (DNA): TGTGCCAGCACACGACGGGCTCTCATCAATGAGCAGTTCTTC. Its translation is CASTRRALINEQFF.

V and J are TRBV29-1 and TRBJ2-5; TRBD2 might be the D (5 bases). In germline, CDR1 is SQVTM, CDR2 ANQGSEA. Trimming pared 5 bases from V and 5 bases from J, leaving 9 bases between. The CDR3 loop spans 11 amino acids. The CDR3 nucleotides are TGCAGCGTTACTAGAGGGGAGACCCAGTACTTC. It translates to CSVTRGETQYF.

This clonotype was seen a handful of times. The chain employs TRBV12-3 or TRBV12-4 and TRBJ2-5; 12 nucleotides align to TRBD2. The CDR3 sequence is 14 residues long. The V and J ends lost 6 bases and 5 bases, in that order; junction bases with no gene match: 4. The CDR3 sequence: CASRRTSGAETQYF. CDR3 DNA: TGTGCCAGCAGACGGACTAGCGGGGCCGAGACCCAGTACTTC.

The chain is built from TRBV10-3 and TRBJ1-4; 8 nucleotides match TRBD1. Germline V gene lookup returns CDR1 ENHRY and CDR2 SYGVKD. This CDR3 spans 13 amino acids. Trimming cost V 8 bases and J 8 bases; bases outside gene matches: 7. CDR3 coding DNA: TGTGCCATCGGTCGACAGGGGAAAGAAAAACTGTTTTTT. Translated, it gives CAIGRQGKEKLFF.

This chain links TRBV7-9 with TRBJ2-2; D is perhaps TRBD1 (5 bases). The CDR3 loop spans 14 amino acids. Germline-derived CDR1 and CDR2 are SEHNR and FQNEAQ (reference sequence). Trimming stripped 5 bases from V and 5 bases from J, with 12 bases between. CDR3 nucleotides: TGTGCCAGCAGCCCTAACAGGCCTACCGGGGAGCTGTTTTTT. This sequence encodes CASSPNRPTGELFF. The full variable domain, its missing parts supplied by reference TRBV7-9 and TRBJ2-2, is DTGVSQNPRHKITKRGQNVTFRCDPISEHNRLYWYRQTLGQGPEFLTYFQNEAQLEKSRLLSDRFSAERPKGSFSTLEIQRTEQGDSAMYLCASSPNRPTGELFFGEGSRLTVL.

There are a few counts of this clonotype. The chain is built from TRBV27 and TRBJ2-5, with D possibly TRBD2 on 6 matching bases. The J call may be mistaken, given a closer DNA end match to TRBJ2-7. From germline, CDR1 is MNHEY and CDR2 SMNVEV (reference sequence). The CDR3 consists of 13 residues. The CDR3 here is CASSFLASDEQYF. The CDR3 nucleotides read TGTGCCAGCAGTTTCCTGGCTAGCGACGAGCAGTACTTC.